The entry below gives a single TCR beta chain sequence along with its context. These data come from a study of blood T cell repertoires in COVID-19. The CDR3 contains 13 residues. J gave up 10 bases and V 5 bases, and 10 bases lay outside the gene matches. Germline V gives CDR1 SQVTM, CDR2 ANQGSEA. In the original workflow: How many nucleated cells were present was estimated from reference gene primer amplification. Only in-frame clones appear in the TCRdb table, and some are missing; sequencing was by immunoSEQ multiplex PCR. The V and J calls and clone size come from that table; D and trimming were worked out from the DNA. The data contain over 250,000 clones, 80% to 90% of them seen just once; the ten biggest clones take up 8.8%.

The sequenced material came from PBMCs or T cells enriched from blood (not recorded which). The sequence was obtained from a man aged 35 to 55 who had recovered from COVID-19. The chain recombines TRBV29-1 with TRBJ1-1; 10 bases fit TRBD1. The CDR3 DNA sequence: TGCAGCGTTACCGGGACAGGGGAAGTTCGAGCTTTCTTT. It translates to CSVTGTGEVRAFF.